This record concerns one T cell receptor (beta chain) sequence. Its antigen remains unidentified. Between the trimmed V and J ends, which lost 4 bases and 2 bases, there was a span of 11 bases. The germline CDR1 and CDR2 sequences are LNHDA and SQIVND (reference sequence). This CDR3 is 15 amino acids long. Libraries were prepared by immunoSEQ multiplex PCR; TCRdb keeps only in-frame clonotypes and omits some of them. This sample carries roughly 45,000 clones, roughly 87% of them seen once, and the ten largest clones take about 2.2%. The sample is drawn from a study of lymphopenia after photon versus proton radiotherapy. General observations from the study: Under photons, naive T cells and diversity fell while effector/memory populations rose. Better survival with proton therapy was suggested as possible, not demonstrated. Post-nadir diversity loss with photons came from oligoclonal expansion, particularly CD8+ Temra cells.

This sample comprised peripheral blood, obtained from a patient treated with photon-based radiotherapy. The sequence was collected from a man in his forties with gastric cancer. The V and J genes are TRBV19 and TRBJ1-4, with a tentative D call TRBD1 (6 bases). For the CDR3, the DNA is TGTGCCAGTAGTAACGGGGGCATGACTAATGAAAAACTGTTTTTT. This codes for CASSNGGMTNEKLFF.